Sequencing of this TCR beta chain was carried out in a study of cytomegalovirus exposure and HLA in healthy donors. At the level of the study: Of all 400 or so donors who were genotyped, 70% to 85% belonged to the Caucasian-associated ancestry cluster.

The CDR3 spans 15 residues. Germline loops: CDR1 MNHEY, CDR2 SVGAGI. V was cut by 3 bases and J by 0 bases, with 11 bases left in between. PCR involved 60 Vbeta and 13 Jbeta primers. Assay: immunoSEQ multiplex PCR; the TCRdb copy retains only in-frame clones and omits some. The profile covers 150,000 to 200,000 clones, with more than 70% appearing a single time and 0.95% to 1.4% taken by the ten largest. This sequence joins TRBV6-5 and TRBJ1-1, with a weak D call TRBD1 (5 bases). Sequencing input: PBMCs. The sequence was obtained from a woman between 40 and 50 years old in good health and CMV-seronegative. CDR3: CASSYGGIMNTEAFF. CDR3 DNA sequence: TGTGCCAGCAGTTATGGGGGGATTATGAACACTGAAGCTTTCTTT.